A single sample gave rise to the 24 T cell receptor beta chains below, sequenced in a study of chemoradiotherapy in HPV16-positive cancers. TCRdb keeps only in-frame clones here, not all; method: immunoSEQ multiplex PCR. Seen here are under 35,000 clones, approximately 88% observed once, and the top ten hold about 5%. Sequencing used blood, obtained from a patient who underwent chemoradiotherapy. These receptor sequences come from a human donor with HPV-associated anogenital cancer.

The J gene is TRBJ2-3, the V gene TRBV19; D not certain. V lost 6 bases, J lost 6 bases, and 13 bases lay in between. Per germline, CDR1 LNHDA and CDR2 SQIVND (reference sequence). CDR3 length: 13 residues. The CDR3 region is CASRSRGSDTQYF. The CDR3 coding sequence is TGTGCCAGTAGATCTCGCGGATCGGATACGCAGTATTTT.

The rearrangement uses TRBV6-5 and TRBJ2-5, with 11 bases lining up with TRBD1. V gave up 4 bases and J gave up 11 bases; unmatched junction bases: 9. This CDR3 has 14 residues. Germline V gives CDR1 MNHEY, CDR2 SVGAGI. CDR3 sequence: CASSLDRGRGEQYF. The CDR3 bases are TGTGCCAGCAGTTTGGACAGGGGGCGAGGGGAGCAGTACTTC.

This clone was counted once. The J gene is TRBJ2-1, the V gene TRBV6-6; weak D call: TRBD1 (6 bases). Trimming took 4 bases from V and 8 from J, leaving 12 bases between them. The CDR3 consists of 13 residues. CDR1 and CDR2 (germline): MNHNY, SVGAGI (reference sequence). The CDR3 reads CASSFGQIYEQFF. The CDR3 coding sequence is TGTGCCAGCAGTTTTGGACAGATCTATGAGCAGTTCTTC.

The chain is built from TRBV6-5 and TRBJ1-1; no firm D call. V lost 6 bases and J 6 bases, leaving 11 bases between the germline ends. Germline-derived CDR1 and CDR2 are MNHEY and SVGAGI. The CDR3 extends over 12 amino acids. The DNA of the CDR3 is TGTGCCAGCAGACGAGCCAGTTCTGAAGCTTTCTTT. Translation gives CASRRASSEAFF.

The gene calls are TRBV19 and TRBJ1-5, with 9 bases fitting TRBD1. The V gene's germline CDR1 is LNHDA and CDR2 SQIVND (reference sequence). J was trimmed by 4 bases and V by 6 bases; bases with no gene match: 1. CDR3 length equals 13 residues. CDR3 DNA: TGTGCCAGTAGCGGGACAGGGAATCAGCCCCAGCATTTT. It yields the protein CASSGTGNQPQHF.

The chain uses TRBV5-6 and TRBJ1-2; no firm D call. Germline V gene lookup returns CDR1 SGHDT and CDR2 YYEEEE. The length of the CDR3 is 16 residues. The germline V and J ends were trimmed by 1 base and 6 bases, with 19 bases remaining between them. The CDR3, as DNA: TGTGCCAGCAGCTTGACCCTCCCCCGGGGTAAAAATGGCTACACCTTC. Amino acids: CASSLTLPRGKNGYTF.

The DNA of the CDR3 is TGTGCCAGCAGCCAAACTTCTAGCGCGCAAGAGACCCAGTACTTC. It is translated as CASSQTSSAQETQYF. The chain uses TRBV7-9 and TRBJ2-5; possibly TRBD2 for D (6 bases). The V and J ends lost 5 bases and 2 bases respectively, with 15 bases between them. The CDR3 is made up of 15 amino acids. Germline V gives CDR1 SEHNR, CDR2 FQNEAQ (reference sequence).

The V and J genes are TRBV19 and TRBJ1-5, with a weak D call TRBD1 (5 bases). The CDR3 runs 13 residues. CDR1 LNHDA and CDR2 SQIVND come from the germline V gene (reference sequence). The germline V and J ends were trimmed by 8 bases and 5 bases, with 13 bases remaining between them. The CDR3 DNA sequence: TGTGCCAGTGGGGGGGGAACGGATCAGCCCCAGCATTTT. Translating gives CASGGGTDQPQHF.

This chain connects TRBV5-1 to TRBJ1-1, with a tentative D call TRBD1 (5 bases). Trimming removed 4 bases from V and 4 bases from J, with 23 bases in between. The CDR3 contains 17 residues. CDR1 and CDR2 (germline): SGHRS, YFSETQ. This CDR3 reads CASSRRQGEVLGTEAFF. CDR3 DNA sequence: TGCGCCAGCAGCCGTAGACAAGGGGAGGTTTTGGGCACTGAAGCTTTCTTT.

The chain combines TRBV19 with TRBJ2-1; TRBD2 matches at 7 bases. This CDR3 comprises 15 residues. The J segment lost 6 bases and the V segment lost 3 bases, leaving 8 bases of the junction unmatched. The V gene's germline CDR1 is LNHDA and CDR2 SQIVND (reference sequence). CDR3 in DNA: TGTGCCAGTAGTATGGACCCTAGCGGCCTCAATGAGCAGTTCTTC. It is translated as CASSMDPSGLNEQFF.

The chain recombines TRBV2 with TRBJ2-5; D tentatively fits TRBD1 or TRBD2 (5 bases each). V was clipped by 9 bases and J by 1 base, with 9 bases between them. Germline CDR1 is SNHLY and CDR2 is FYNNEI. The CDR3 contains 12 residues. The DNA for the CDR3 is TGTGCCAGTAGGGACCTCCAAGAGACCCAGTACTTC. Protein sequence: CASRDLQETQYF.

The V call is TRBV27, the J call TRBJ2-1, with D perhaps matching TRBD1 (5 bases). Germline V gives CDR1 MNHEY, CDR2 SMNVEV (reference sequence). The CDR3 has 11 residues. Trimming pared 2 bases from V and 13 bases from J, leaving 9 bases between. The CDR3 here is CASSLGAEQFF. The CDR3 nucleotides are TGTGCCAGCAGTTTAGGGGCAGAACAGTTCTTC.

The CDR3 DNA sequence: TGTGCCACATACCCCGGGCAGGGTGGCGAAAAACTGTTTTTT. Translated: CATYPGQGGEKLFF. The chain joins TRBV10-3 to TRBJ1-4, with D tentatively TRBD1 (5 bases). There are 14 residues in the CDR3. Trimming pared 10 bases from V and 8 bases from J, leaving 20 bases between. The germline gives CDR1 ENHRY, CDR2 SYGVKD.

V and J are TRBV13 and TRBJ2-7; D uncertain. CDR3 length equals 15 residues. Germline V gene lookup returns CDR1 PRHDT and CDR2 FYEKMQ (reference sequence). The ends were cut back, 2 bases at V and 2 bases at J, with 13 bases in the middle. The CDR3 bases are TGTGCCAGCAGCTTAAATCCGAACAAAGCCTACGAGCAGTACTTC. Protein product: CASSLNPNKAYEQYF.

This clone has a handful of counts. The rearrangement links TRBV7-9 to TRBJ1-2; D might be TRBD1 (5 bases). Trimming took 4 bases from V and 3 from J, leaving 15 bases between them. This CDR3 is built from 15 residues. Germline CDR1 reads SEHNR; CDR2 reads FQNEAQ (reference sequence). The CDR3 sequence: CASSSQGGFYYGYTF. The CDR3 nucleotides are TGTGCCAGCAGCTCCCAGGGAGGGTTTTACTATGGCTACACCTTC.

Details on this clone: One junction end disagrees with the germline gene, perhaps due to a read error. This chain links TRBV14 with TRBJ1-1; the match to TRBD1 covers 7 bases. CDR3 size: 12 residues. Looked up from germline, CDR1 is SGHDN and CDR2 is FVKESK. CDR3 sequence reads: CASSHLGSRDSF. CDR3 sequence (DNA): TGTGCCAGCAGCCACCTCGGATCCCGGGACAGCTTT.

The chain combines TRBV27 with TRBJ2-7; 7 nucleotides align to TRBD2. The junction had 21 bases not matched to a gene; V was cut back by 7 bases and J by 6 bases. The CDR3 totals 17 residues. CDR1 is MNHEY and CDR2 is SMNVEV in the germline V gene (reference sequence). CDR3 nucleotide sequence: TGTGCCAGCACCCGACGTGGAGGAGCGGGGAGTCCGGGCGAGCAGTACTTC. The encoded protein is CASTRRGGAGSPGEQYF.

Concerning this clone itself: The CDR3 does not end in the conserved phenylalanine or tryptophan, so this is likely a read error. The CDR3 DNA sequence: TGTGCCAGCAGTTACTCGGGTAATTCACCCCTCCACCTT. Its protein product is CASSYSGNSPLHL. The chain combines TRBV6-5 with TRBJ1-6; D unclear. CDR3 length: 13 amino acids. V lost 0 bases and J 6 bases, leaving 3 bases between the germline ends. Germline CDR1 MNHEY, CDR2 SVGAGI.

The rearrangement uses TRBV5-4 and TRBJ1-2; tentatively, D is TRBD1 (6 bases). Germline lookup yields CDR1 SGHNT and CDR2 YYREEE (reference sequence). The CDR3 is made up of 15 amino acids. The germline V and J ends were trimmed by 4 bases and 4 bases, with 17 bases remaining between them. The CDR3 nucleotides read TGTGCCAGCAGCCCGAGGGACACCTTATCCTATGGCTACACCTTC. This sequence encodes CASSPRDTLSYGYTF.

This clone was detected a few times. The chain couples TRBV2 to TRBJ1-6, with D uncertain. Germline V lookup: CDR1 SNHLY, CDR2 FYNNEI. This CDR3 has 12 amino acids. V lost 0 bases, J lost 6 bases, and 0 bases lay in between. The CDR3 DNA sequence: TGTGCCAGCAGTGAAGCTAATTCACCCCTCCACTTT. Translating gives CASSEANSPLHF.

J is TRBJ1-2 and V is TRBV19; 10 positions match TRBD1. The CDR3 has 15 residues. Trimming took 7 bases from V and 4 from J; bases not matched to a gene: 9. Germline V gene sequence: CDR1 LNHDA, CDR2 SQIVND (reference sequence). The CDR3: CASIPSTGGLYGYTF. For the CDR3, the DNA is TGTGCCAGTATACCCTCGACAGGGGGCCTCTATGGCTACACCTTC.

The chain links TRBV5-1 to TRBJ2-5, with 8 bases identical to TRBD2. The CDR3 extends over 14 amino acids. Per the germline V gene, CDR1 is SGHRS and CDR2 is YFSETQ. V dropped 0 bases and J dropped 5; count of bases not matched to a gene: 3. The CDR3 region is CASSLGRGGETQYF. The CDR3, as DNA: TGCGCCAGCAGCTTGGGACGGGGGGGGGAGACCCAGTACTTC.

The genes are TRBV7-9 and TRBJ2-3; TRBD1 matches 8 bases. V was pared by 4 bases and J by 8 bases, with 8 bases of the junction left unmatched. The CDR3 sequence is 14 residues long. Germline CDR1 SEHNR, CDR2 FQNEAQ (reference sequence). CDR3 DNA sequence: TGTGCCAGCAGCTGGGGACAGGCACCCGGTACGCAGTATTTT. It encodes CASSWGQAPGTQYF.

J is TRBJ1-3 and V is TRBV7-9; TRBD1 matches 8 bases. The length of the CDR3 is 17 residues. The V and J ends lost 2 bases and 4 bases, in that order; junction bases with no gene match: 10. Germline CDR1 reads SEHNR; CDR2 reads FQNEAQ (reference sequence). CDR3 region: CASSLFGTGSSGNTIYF. The CDR3 DNA is TGTGCCAGCAGCTTATTTGGGACAGGATCCTCAGGAAACACCATATATTTT.